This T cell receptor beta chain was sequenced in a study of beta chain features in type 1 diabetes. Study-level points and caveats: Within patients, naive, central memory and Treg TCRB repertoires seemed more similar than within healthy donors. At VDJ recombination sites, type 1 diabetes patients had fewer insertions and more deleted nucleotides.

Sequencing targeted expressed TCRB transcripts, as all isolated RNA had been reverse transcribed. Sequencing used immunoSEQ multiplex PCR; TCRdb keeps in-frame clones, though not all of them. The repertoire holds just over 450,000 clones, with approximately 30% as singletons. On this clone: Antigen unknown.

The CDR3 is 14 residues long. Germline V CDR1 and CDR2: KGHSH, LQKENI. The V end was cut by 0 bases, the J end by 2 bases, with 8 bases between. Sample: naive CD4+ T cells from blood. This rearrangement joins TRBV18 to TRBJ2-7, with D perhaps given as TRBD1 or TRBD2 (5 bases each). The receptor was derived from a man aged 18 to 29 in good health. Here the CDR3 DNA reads TGTGCCAGCTCACCACCGGGACCTGCCTACGAGCAGTACTTC. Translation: CASSPPGPAYEQYF.